Listed here is a single T cell receptor (beta chain). The antigen remains unidentified. The data originate from a study of shared clonotypes between healthy human individuals. Study-level information: Per-donor plates numbered three CD4 naive, three CD4 memory, two CD8 naive and one CD8 memory. Broader study findings: Several donors held about 5.1% of naive CD4 clonotypes in common.

V lost 2 bases to trimming and J lost 3 bases; unmatched junction nucleotides: 6. The CDR3 length is 15 residues. Looked up from germline, CDR1 is SGHAT and CDR2 is FQNNGV. Clones were read by immunoSEQ multiplex PCR, and TCRdb kept only the in-frame ones, dropping some. The sample lists millions of clones, 85% to 95% occurring once. Selected positively for CCR7 and CD45RO-negative, naive CD8 cells excluded terminally differentiated effector memory CD45RA+ cells. The chain combines TRBV11-2 with TRBJ1-1; 7 positions match TRBD1. The clonotype originates from a man between 18 and 35 years old in good health. Some clones in this sample may be carry-over from other donors' samples. Sequenced sample: naive CD8+ T cells from PBMCs. CDR3 sequence (DNA): TGTGCCAGCAGCTTATTAGGGGGCAGGGACACTGAAGCTTTCTTT. Translation gives CASSLLGGRDTEAFF.